This entry concerns a single T cell receptor beta chain. Its antigen remains unidentified. Per-base quality was not reported, and no clone a single base away is much larger than it. The sample is drawn from a study of IL-17A CD8 T cells in psoriatic arthritis synovium. At the level of the whole study: The study aimed to define the phenotype, molecular profile and function of synovial IL-17A+CD8+ T cells in psoriatic arthritis pathogenesis. What the work shows at the level of the full study, not this receptor alone: Some individual clones occupied over 4.5% of the repertoire, though most synovial CD8+ subsets remained polyclonal. Only a few patients were included in the TCR sequencing, a limited sample size that the authors acknowledged. Because no psoriatic arthritis synovial tissue samples were available, cells were taken from synovial fluid instead of synovial tissue.

The CDR3, cysteine through phenylalanine, is 15 amino acids long. Only the CDR3 region is kept as DNA, spanning 45 bases read in frame from base 1. The germline V gene gives CDR1 as SGHVS and CDR2 as FQNEAQ. V trim: 4 bases; J trim: 11 bases; unmatched bases: 7. Synovial fluid effusions were drawn by aspiration from the actively inflamed joints of psoriatic arthritis patients. For each patient, synovial fluid served as the source from which three memory CD8+ T cell populations were isolated by sorting: Tc1 cells (IL-17A-IFNgamma+), Tc17 cells (IL-17A+) and the bulk memory fraction, allowing their TCR repertoires to be compared. The Classification of Psoriatic Arthritis Study Group (CASPAR) criteria were met by the psoriatic arthritis patients. For the bulk memory CD8+ T cell sort, CD45RA-CD27+/- cells were combined with CD45RA+CD27- cells. In three patients with psoriatic arthritis, sorted CD8+ T cell subsets from synovial fluid were put through TCRbeta sequencing. After isolation with Lymphoprep, synovial fluid mononuclear cells were cryopreserved in liquid nitrogen until use. The medium used for cryopreservation had 50% fetal calf serum and roughly 10% dimethyl sulfoxide.

After DNA extraction (Qiagen), TCRbeta V-D-J rearrangements were amplified in a bias-controlled manner and then sequenced at high throughput (immunoSEQ; Adaptive Biotech). In the authors' own workflow: The immunoSEQ Analyzer platform was used to analyze productive sequences at the sequence level. Clonality was calculated as 1 minus Pielou's evenness, with values from 0 (highly polyclonal) to 1 (monoclonal). Repertoire overlap between subsets was quantified with the Morisita index, from 0 (no similarity) to 1 (complete similarity). TCRdb provides this immuneACCESS table in a form limited to in-frame rearrangements. Some clones are lacking; in checked studies, under half of them reflect an unresolved V gene, and why the rest are absent is not known. The D gene and trimming were derived from the DNA, and the V and J assignments and clone size from that table. The sample table holds approximately 2,100 clones, of which 72% were seen once. Of the sample, under 12% falls within the top ten clones.

The rearrangement joined TRBV7-8 to TRBJ2-3; a stretch of 15 junction bases matches TRBD2. This TCR was sampled from a human donor with psoriatic arthritis. Sequenced: memory CD8+ T cells from synovial fluid. In the paper's terms, the cell subset or site label means: bulk memory CD8+ T cells (CD45RA-CD27+/- and CD45RA+CD27-). The DNA sequence follows: TGTGCCAGCAGCTCGGGACTAGCGGGAGGACCTCAGCAGTATTTT. Translated, this gives CASSSGLAGGPQQYF.